A selection of T cell receptor beta chains follows, all from one sample in a study of blood T cell repertoires in COVID-19. Profiled with immunoSEQ multiplex PCR; TCRdb holds only in-frame clones, not every one. The sample contains under 250,000 clones, around 88% of which appear only once. Sequencing was performed on peripheral blood. Every receptor here comes from a middle-aged man with active or convalescent COVID-19. Both conserved end residues are part of each CDR3. Fields, in order: CDR3 DNA, CDR3 protein, clone size, J gene, D gene, V gene. The D gene is left open where the match is weak. Size is omitted from some rows. Given values are once, few, many or a class for expanded clones.

CDR3nt: TGTGCCAGTAGTATATCCCTCCGGGGCTATGGCTACACCTTC
CDR3aa: CASSISLRGYGYTF
abundance: NA
j_gene: TRBJ1-2
d_gene: NA
v_gene: TRBV19

CDR3nt: TGTGCCAGTGGCCGAACAGGCGGAAGAGCTGAAGCTTTCTTT
CDR3aa: CASGRTGGRAEAFF
abundance: few
j_gene: TRBJ1-1
d_gene: NA
v_gene: TRBV19

CDR3nt: TGTGCCAGCAGCCAAGATCTGGGCAGGGAGGTTTTCTTT
CDR3aa: CASSQDLGREVFF
abundance: NA
j_gene: TRBJ1-1
d_gene: NA
v_gene: TRBV3-1/TRBV3-2

CDR3nt: TGTGCCAGCAGTGCATCCTCCTCGACAGGACAAGAGACCCAGTACTTC
CDR3aa: CASSASSSTGQETQYF
abundance: few
j_gene: TRBJ2-5
d_gene: NA
v_gene: TRBV25-1

CDR3nt: TGTGCCTGGAGTGGAGGGGGCGCGGTGGGAGGAAACACCATATATTTT
CDR3aa: CAWSGGGAVGGNTIYF
abundance: NA
j_gene: TRBJ1-3
d_gene: TRBD1
v_gene: TRBV30

CDR3nt: TGTGCCAGCACCTTTTCCGGGACGGGACTTTCACCCCTCCACTTT
CDR3aa: CASTFSGTGLSPLHF
abundance: NA
j_gene: TRBJ1-6
d_gene: NA
v_gene: TRBV6-5

CDR3nt: TGTGCCAGCAGCTTAGGGGGGGGGCGGCCCACAGATACGCAGTATTTT
CDR3aa: CASSLGGGRPTDTQYF
abundance: many
j_gene: TRBJ2-3
d_gene: NA
v_gene: TRBV7-2

CDR3nt: TGTGCCAGCAGCTTAGGAGGGGGAAGCAATCAGCCCCAGCATTTT
CDR3aa: CASSLGGGSNQPQHF
abundance: NA
j_gene: TRBJ1-5
d_gene: NA
v_gene: TRBV7-9

CDR3nt: TGTGCCTGGAGTGGACAGGTGAACACTGAAGCTTTCTTT
CDR3aa: CAWSGQVNTEAFF
abundance: NA
j_gene: TRBJ1-1
d_gene: NA
v_gene: TRBV30

CDR3nt: TGTGCCAGCTTTACCACCGGGACAGGGAATGCCTACGAGCAGTACTTC
CDR3aa: CASFTTGTGNAYEQYF
abundance: NA
j_gene: TRBJ2-7
d_gene: TRBD1
v_gene: TRBV28

CDR3nt: TGTGCCAGCAGCCAAGAGGCGGGCGGACAGTGGGCCCGCCTCCCCTCTTTT
CDR3aa: CASSQEAGGQWARLPSF
abundance: NA
j_gene: TRBJ2-3
d_gene: NA
v_gene: TRBV3-1/TRBV3-2

CDR3nt: TGTGCCACCAGTGATTCCCTGACAGGGGGCATTGAGCAGTTCTTC
CDR3aa: CATSDSLTGGIEQFF
abundance: NA
j_gene: TRBJ2-1
d_gene: TRBD1
v_gene: TRBV24-1

CDR3nt: TGTGCCTGGAGTGTACTGGAGTCATCAGATACGCAGTATTTT
CDR3aa: CAWSVLESSDTQYF
abundance: NA
j_gene: TRBJ2-3
d_gene: NA
v_gene: TRBV30

CDR3nt: TGTGCCAGCAGCCGAGGACAGGGACTTTTATACGAGCAGTACTTC
CDR3aa: CASSRGQGLLYEQYF
abundance: NA
j_gene: TRBJ2-7
d_gene: TRBD1
v_gene: TRBV27

CDR3nt: TGTGCCAGCAGTTACTCAGGGACTAGCGGGAATGAGCAGTTCTTC
CDR3aa: CASSYSGTSGNEQFF
abundance: NA
j_gene: TRBJ2-1
d_gene: TRBD2
v_gene: TRBV6-5

CDR3nt: TGTGCCAGCAGACTCACAGGGGGCATGACTGAAGCTTTCTTT
CDR3aa: CASRLTGGMTEAFF
abundance: NA
j_gene: TRBJ1-1
d_gene: TRBD1
v_gene: TRBV6-6

CDR3nt: TGTGCCAGCAGTTCTAGCGGGACAGATACGCAGTATTTT
CDR3aa: CASSSSGTDTQYF
abundance: NA
j_gene: TRBJ2-3
d_gene: TRBD2
v_gene: TRBV7-3